The rows below give T cell receptor beta chains drawn from one sample of a study of T cell responses to AZD1222 COVID-19 vaccine. This table comes from immunoSEQ multiplex PCR, and its TCRdb copy is limited to in-frame clones, with some not included. This sample has approximately 120,000 clones, with about 89% found just once. Material: peripheral blood, obtained 28 days after the second AZD1222 dose. These receptors were obtained from an adult who received the AZD1222 COVID-19 vaccine. The CDR3 runs from the conserved cysteine through the conserved F or W. The D gene is left open where the match is weak. A clone size is listed for some rows: how often the clone was seen (once, few, many), or a class if it is expanded.

clone size	J gene	V gene	CDR3 length	D gene	CDR3 protein	CDR3 DNA
once	TRBJ1-2	TRBV25-1	14	TRBD1	CASSPLDRGGGYTF	TGTGCCAGCAGTCCCCTGGACAGGGGTGGAGGCTACACCTTC
.	TRBJ1-2	TRBV2	13	.	CASSERVGYGYTF	TGTGCCAGCAGTGAACGGGTGGGCTATGGCTACACCTTC
.	TRBJ2-7	TRBV9	15	TRBD2	CASSVVPSGVYEQYF	TGTGCCAGCAGCGTAGTTCCTAGCGGGGTATACGAGCAGTACTTC
.	TRBJ1-1	TRBV9	14	TRBD1	CASSTRTGGTEAFF	TGTGCCAGCAGCACCCGGACAGGGGGAACTGAAGCTTTCTTT
.	TRBJ1-2	TRBV7-2	13	.	CASSFAGEGGYTF	TGTGCCAGCAGCTTCGCAGGGGAGGGTGGCTACACCTTC
few	TRBJ2-3	TRBV4-3	17	.	CASSQDSGRGSTDTQYF	TGCGCCAGCAGCCAAGATAGCGGCCGGGGGAGCACAGATACGCAGTATTTT
few	TRBJ1-6	TRBV20-1	13	.	CSASRGIGSPLHF	TGCAGTGCCAGTCGGGGGATAGGATCACCCCTCCACTTT
.	TRBJ2-7	TRBV24-1	15	TRBD2	CATSERLAGVYEQYF	TGTGCCACCAGTGAGCGTCTAGCGGGGGTATACGAGCAGTACTTC
.	TRBJ2-1	TRBV15	16	TRBD2	CATSKNPGGLYNEQFF	TGTGCCACCAGCAAAAACCCGGGGGGGCTCTACAATGAGCAGTTCTTC
.	TRBJ2-3	TRBV7-8	20	TRBD2	CASSLNSYGTSGGRTDTQYF	TGTGCCAGCAGCTTAAATTCGTACGGGACTAGCGGGGGCCGCACAGATACGCAGTATTTT
.	TRBJ1-6	TRBV10-3	12	.	CAISEVSSPLHF	TGTGCCATCAGTGAAGTCAGTTCACCCCTCCACTTT
.	TRBJ1-2	TRBV30	14	.	CAWSAAGTEDGYTF	TGTGCCTGGAGTGCAGCGGGGACGGAAGATGGCTACACCTTC
.	TRBJ1-2	TRBV6-2/TRBV6-3	14	.	CASSFPWTAYGYTF	TGTGCCAGCAGTTTCCCCTGGACAGCCTATGGCTACACCTTC
.	TRBJ2-2	TRBV14	15	.	CASSQGTGWSGELFF	TGTGCCAGCAGCCAAGGGACCGGATGGTCAGGGGAGCTGTTTTTT
.	TRBJ1-2	TRBV6-2/TRBV6-3	13	.	CANSYSSVYGYTF	TGTGCCAACAGTTACTCGAGTGTGTATGGCTACACCTTC
.	TRBJ1-2	TRBV18	17	.	CASSPLRGGPQVGGYTF	TGTGCCAGCTCACCACTCAGAGGAGGGCCACAGGTTGGTGGCTACACCTTC
once	TRBJ2-7	TRBV6-5	14	.	CASSYSGTPYEQYF	TGTGCCAGCAGTTACTCGGGGACTCCCTACGAGCAGTACTTC
.	TRBJ2-1	TRBV27	14	TRBD2	CASRPLAGKGEQFF	TGTGCCAGCAGACCACTAGCGGGTAAGGGTGAGCAGTTCTTC
.	TRBJ1-2	TRBV7-2	14	.	CASSGLGTNYGYTF	TGTGCCAGCAGCGGGTTGGGGACAAACTATGGCTACACCTTC
.	TRBJ2-4	TRBV5-6	16	.	CASSSSGRGYKNIQYF	TGTGCCAGCAGCTCCTCCGGAAGGGGGTACAAAAACATTCAGTACTTC
.	TRBJ2-2	TRBV6-5	16	TRBD2	CASSSLAGEGTGELFF	TGTGCCAGCAGTTCCCTAGCGGGGGAGGGGACCGGGGAGCTGTTTTTT
.	TRBJ2-3	TRBV5-5	15	.	CATSALENIADTQYF	TGTGCCACGTCAGCTTTGGAAAATATTGCAGATACGCAGTATTTT
.	TRBJ1-1	TRBV18	13	TRBD1	CASSRDRNTEAFF	TGTGCCAGCTCAAGGGACAGGAACACTGAAGCTTTCTTT
.	TRBJ1-5	TRBV7-2	13	.	CASSLVRNQPQHF	TGTGCCAGCAGCTTAGTACGCAATCAGCCCCAGCATTTT
.	TRBJ1-3	TRBV5-1	19	.	CASSWAGSQGFSSGNTIYF	TGCGCCAGCAGCTGGGCAGGCTCCCAAGGGTTCAGCTCTGGAAACACCATATATTTT
.	TRBJ2-1	TRBV24-1	16	.	CATSDPGGTRDSEQFF	TGTGCCACCAGTGATCCTGGGGGGACAAGGGACAGTGAGCAGTTCTTC
.	TRBJ1-4	TRBV28	14	.	CASVDGVTNEKLFF	TGTGCCAGCGTCGATGGTGTCACTAATGAAAAACTGTTTTTT
.	TRBJ1-1	TRBV19	15	TRBD1	CASSSSGTGATEAFF	TGTGCCAGTAGTTCATCCGGGACAGGGGCAACTGAAGCTTTCTTT
.	TRBJ1-3	TRBV10-3	14	TRBD1	CAISPGGAGNTIYF	TGTGCCATCAGTCCAGGGGGCGCTGGAAACACCATATATTTT
.	TRBJ2-1	TRBV14	14	TRBD2	CASSPLAGWNEQFF	TGTGCCAGCAGCCCACTAGCGGGGTGGAATGAGCAGTTCTTC
.	TRBJ2-1	TRBV2	15	TRBD2	CASRPGTSGYNEQFF	TGTGCCAGCAGGCCGGGGACTAGCGGATACAATGAGCAGTTCTTC
.	TRBJ2-1	TRBV6-4	14	TRBD2	CASSKTSGYNEQFF	TGTGCCAGCAGTAAGACTAGCGGTTACAATGAGCAGTTCTTC
once	TRBJ2-1	TRBV21-1	16	.	CASRINIPQGESEQFF	TGTGCCAGCAGGATCAATATCCCACAGGGAGAATCGGAGCAGTTCTTC
once	TRBJ2-2	TRBV12-3/TRBV12-4	12	.	CASSLVSGELFF	TGTGCCAGCAGTTTGGTGTCCGGGGAGCTGTTTTTT
.	TRBJ2-7	TRBV30	17	TRBD1	CAWCRGTGERGGDEQYF	TGTGCCTGGTGTAGAGGGACAGGAGAAAGAGGAGGGGACGAGCAGTACTTC
.	TRBJ2-1	TRBV19	15	.	CASSIPRSLGNEQFF	TGTGCCAGTAGTATACCTCGATCCCTCGGCAATGAGCAGTTCTTC
.	TRBJ1-2	TRBV19	13	TRBD1	CASRTGQGDGYTF	TGTGCCAGTAGGACAGGGCAGGGAGACGGCTACACCTTC
.	TRBJ2-1	TRBV7-6	16	TRBD2	CASSWTSGRAYNEQFF	TGTGCCAGCAGCTGGACTAGCGGGAGGGCCTACAATGAGCAGTTCTTC
.	TRBJ2-1	TRBV4-2	18	TRBD2	CASSQEGGRALMYNEQFF	TGTGCCAGCAGCCAAGAAGGCGGGAGGGCCCTCATGTACAATGAGCAGTTCTTC
.	TRBJ1-4	TRBV28	15	.	CASKNLIATNEKLFF	TGTGCCAGCAAAAACTTGATCGCAACTAATGAAAAACTGTTTTTT
.	TRBJ2-4	TRBV7-9	15	.	CASSLDSGAKNIQYF	TGTGCCAGCAGCTTAGATAGCGGAGCCAAAAACATTCAGTACTTC
.	TRBJ2-5	TRBV5-4	15	TRBD1	CASSGRQGAQETQYF	TGTGCCAGCAGCGGGAGACAGGGGGCTCAGGAGACCCAGTACTTC
.	TRBJ1-2	TRBV7-9	17	TRBD1	CASSPRTGGDANYGYTF	TGTGCCAGCAGCCCCAGGACAGGGGGCGACGCTAACTATGGCTACACCTTC
few	TRBJ2-3	TRBV11-1	16	TRBD2	CASSPGTSGVTDTQYF	TGTGCCAGCAGCCCCGGGACTAGCGGGGTAACAGATACGCAGTATTTT
.	TRBJ2-3	TRBV7-9	14	.	CASSFAGLGDTQYF	TGTGCCAGCTCCTTCGCTGGGCTCGGAGATACGCAGTATTTT
.	TRBJ2-5	TRBV15	14	.	CATSRGTDVGTQYF	TGTGCCACCAGCAGAGGGACGGACGTCGGGACCCAGTACTTC
.	TRBJ2-2	TRBV9	17	.	CASSVTGPPADTGELFF	TGTGCCAGCAGCGTTACCGGCCCACCGGCCGACACCGGGGAGCTGTTTTTT
.	TRBJ2-5	TRBV9	13	.	CASSVDPAETQYF	TGTGCCAGCAGCGTAGACCCCGCCGAGACCCAGTACTTC
.	TRBJ1-4	TRBV29-1	14	.	CSVGPGLTSEKLFF	TGCAGCGTTGGCCCAGGGTTAACTAGTGAAAAACTGTTTTTT
.	TRBJ2-7	TRBV7-9	11	.	CASSLSYEQYF	TGTGCCAGCAGCTTAAGTTACGAGCAGTACTTC
once	TRBJ1-1	TRBV4-2	19	.	CASSQEGPGRNWRNTEAFF	TGTGCCAGCAGCCAAGAGGGCCCGGGACGGAATTGGAGGAACACTGAAGCTTTCTTT
.	TRBJ2-5	TRBV5-1	14	TRBD2	CASSHGLARETQYF	TGCGCCAGCAGCCACGGACTAGCTCGGGAGACCCAGTACTTC
.	TRBJ2-1	TRBV19	15	TRBD2	CASSWASGGAWEQFF	TGTGCCAGTAGCTGGGCTAGCGGGGGGGCTTGGGAGCAGTTCTTC
.	TRBJ2-1	TRBV7-3	14	.	CASSAGALGNEQFF	TGTGCCAGCAGTGCGGGGGCCCTCGGGAATGAGCAGTTCTTC
.	TRBJ1-5	TRBV9	16	.	CASSGTDMVGAKPQHF	TGTGCCAGCAGCGGTACAGACATGGTGGGAGCGAAGCCCCAGCATTTT
.	TRBJ2-5	TRBV7-3	16	TRBD2	CASSPTSGDPQETQYF	TGTGCCAGCAGCCCAACTAGCGGGGATCCACAAGAGACCCAGTACTTC
once	TRBJ1-1	TRBV18	14	.	CASSSQGKNTEAFF	TGTGCCAGCTCATCTCAGGGGAAGAACACTGAAGCTTTCTTT
.	TRBJ2-1	TRBV10-2	14	TRBD1	CASRGQGHYNEQFF	TGCGCCAGCAGAGGACAGGGCCACTACAATGAGCAGTTCTTC
.	TRBJ1-1	TRBV5-1	15	.	CASSLEQQSNTEAFF	TGCGCCAGCAGCTTGGAGCAGCAATCGAACACTGAAGCTTTCTTT
.	TRBJ1-2	TRBV7-2	13	TRBD1	CASTRGANYGYTF	TGTGCCAGCACCAGGGGGGCGAACTATGGCTACACCTTC